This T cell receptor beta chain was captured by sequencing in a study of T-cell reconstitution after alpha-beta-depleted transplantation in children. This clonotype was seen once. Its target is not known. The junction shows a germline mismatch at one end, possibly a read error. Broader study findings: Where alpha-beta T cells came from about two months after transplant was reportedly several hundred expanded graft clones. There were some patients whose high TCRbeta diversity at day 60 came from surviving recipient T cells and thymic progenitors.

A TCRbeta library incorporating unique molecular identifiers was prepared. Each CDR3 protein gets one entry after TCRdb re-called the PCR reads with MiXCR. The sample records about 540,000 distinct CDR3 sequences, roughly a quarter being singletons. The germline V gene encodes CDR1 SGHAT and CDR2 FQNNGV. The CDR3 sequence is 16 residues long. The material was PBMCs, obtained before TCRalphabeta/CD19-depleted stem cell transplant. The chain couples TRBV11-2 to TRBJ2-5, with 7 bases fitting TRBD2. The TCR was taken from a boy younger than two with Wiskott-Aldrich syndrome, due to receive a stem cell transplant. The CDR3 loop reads CVSSLTASGLQETQYF. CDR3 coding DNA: TGTGTCAGCAGCTTAACGGCTAGCGGACTCCAAGAGACCCAGTACTTC.